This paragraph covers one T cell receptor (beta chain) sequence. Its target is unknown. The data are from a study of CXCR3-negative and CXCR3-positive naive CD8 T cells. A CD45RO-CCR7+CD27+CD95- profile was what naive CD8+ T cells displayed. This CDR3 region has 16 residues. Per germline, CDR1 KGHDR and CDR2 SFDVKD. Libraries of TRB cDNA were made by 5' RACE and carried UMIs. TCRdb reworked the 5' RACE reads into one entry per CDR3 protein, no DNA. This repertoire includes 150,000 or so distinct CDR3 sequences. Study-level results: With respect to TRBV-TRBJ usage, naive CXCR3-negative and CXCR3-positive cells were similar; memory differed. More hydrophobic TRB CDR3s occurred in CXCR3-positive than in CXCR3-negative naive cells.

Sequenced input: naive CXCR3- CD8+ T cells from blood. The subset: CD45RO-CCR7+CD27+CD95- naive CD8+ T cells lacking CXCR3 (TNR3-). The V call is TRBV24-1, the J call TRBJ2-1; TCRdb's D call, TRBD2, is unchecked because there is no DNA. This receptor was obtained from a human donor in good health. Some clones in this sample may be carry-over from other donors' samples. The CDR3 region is CATSDTGLSSGREQFF.